Below are 11 T cell receptor beta chains sequenced from a single sample in a study of T cells in severe cutaneous drug reactions. The iRepertoire multiplex PCR system with TCR subtype-specific primers built both bulk and single-cell libraries. TCRdb re-called the multiplex PCR reads and shows each CDR3 protein once, DNA omitted. The repertoire table contains about 3,800 distinct CDR3 sequences. Sequenced patients had Stevens-Johnson syndrome or toxic epidermal necrolysis caused by carbamazepine. Sequencing input: PBMCs. The receptors originated from a human donor with Stevens-Johnson syndrome, a severe cutaneous drug reaction.

The chain has TRBV20-1 and TRBJ1-1; checking the TCRdb D call of TRBD1 is not possible without DNA. CDR1 is DFQATT and CDR2 is SNEGSKA in the germline V gene (reference sequence). This CDR3 is 14 amino acids long. The chain's CDR3 is CSASWTETNTEAFF.

This chain uses TRBV20-1 with TRBJ2-5; absent DNA, TCRdb's TRBD1 call cannot be checked. CDR3 length: 15 residues. Germline assignment: CDR1 DFQATT and CDR2 SNEGSKA (reference sequence). The CDR3 spells CSARDWGQGRETQYF.

This clonotype is medium-sized (0.01 to 0.1%) by frequency. The chain employs TRBV12-3 or TRBV12-4 and TRBJ1-5; TCRdb designates TRBD1, a call that cannot be tested without DNA. The CDR3 loop spans 14 amino acids. The CDR3 loop is CASSFPGGLQPQHF.

The chain is built from TRBV28 and TRBJ2-1; TCRdb picks TRBD1, but there is no DNA to check that call. The germline gives CDR1 MDHEN, CDR2 SYDVKM. The CDR3 has 15 amino acids. CDR3 amino acids: CASSSKRGTYNEQFF.

By frequency, this clonotype is medium-sized. The chain recombines TRBV29-1 with TRBJ1-1. The V gene's germline CDR1 is SQVTM and CDR2 ANQGSEA. The length of the CDR3 is 12 residues. The CDR3 sequence: CSVTRDSPRAFF.

This clonotype is labeled medium-sized based on frequency. This sequence joins TRBV7-2 and TRBJ2-1; the TRBD2 assignment by TCRdb is unverifiable without DNA. The length of the CDR3 is 16 residues. CDR1 SGHTA and CDR2 FQGNSA come from the germline V gene. The CDR3 loop reads CASSLGAGPSYNEQFF.

The genes are TRBV24-1 and TRBJ2-5; without DNA, the TCRdb call of TRBD1 cannot be checked. Germline-derived CDR1 and CDR2 are KGHDR and SFDVKD. CDR3 length equals 13 residues. The CDR3 sequence is CATSDRDQETQYF.

V is TRBV24-1 and J is TRBJ1-1. CDR1 is KGHDR, CDR2 SFDVKD, per germline. CDR3 length: 13 amino acids. The CDR3: CATSDGTMTEAFF.

V is TRBV9 and J is TRBJ1-1; TCRdb outputs TRBD1, but without DNA this stays unchecked. In germline, CDR1 is SGDLS, CDR2 YYNGEE. The CDR3 spans 17 residues. This CDR3 reads CASSAHYGQGVNTEAFF.

The J gene is TRBJ1-2, the V gene TRBV5-6; the TCRdb call, TRBD1, lacks DNA for checking. CDR1 is SGHDT and CDR2 is YYEEEE in the germline V gene. The CDR3 runs 14 residues. The CDR3 sequence is CASSLADRAGGYTF. Drawing the rest from reference TRBV5-6 and TRBJ1-2, the complete variable domain is DAGVTQSPTHLIKTRGQQVTLRCSPKSGHDTVSWYQQALGQGPQFIFQYYEEEERQRGNFPDRFSGHQFPNYSSELNVNALLLGDSALYLCASSLADRAGGYTFGSGTRLTVV.

The rearrangement uses TRBV5-1 and TRBJ1-5. The CDR3 spans 13 residues. In germline, CDR1 is SGHRS, CDR2 YFSETQ. The CDR3 protein is CASSSSGDQPQHF.